This T cell receptor beta chain was found in a study of blood T cell repertoires in COVID-19 (dated by TCRdb to the early 2020s). Study-wide context: The collaborator samples originated in the United States, Italy and Spain and spanned the acute and convalescent phases of COVID-19. The material from the prospective study consisted of cDNA or gDNA derived from T cells, B-cell-depleted T cells, or PBMCs. The dataset comprised deeply sampled blood TCRbeta repertoires from subjects exposed to, actively infected with, or recovered from COVID-19. The repertoires were released in a freely available public database meant as a resource for research on the immune response to SARS-CoV-2. Samples came from the ongoing ImmuneRACE study (first 160 participants) plus 1,254 subjects from 6 global collaborators. Nearly every sample came with metadata listing a de-identified subject ID, COVID-19 status, age in years and sex. Where available, HLA class I and class II types were obtained from metadata supplied by the sample provider rather than from assay-based typing.

The immunoSEQ Assay, a bias-controlled multiplex PCR, was used to amplify TCRbeta CDR3 regions from genomic DNA. Concerning the study's data processing: The number of nucleated cells in each sample was estimated from the amplification of reference gene primers within the assay. To quantify the absolute abundance of each unique TCRbeta CDR3 rearrangement, sequence reads were collapsed and filtered. For each sample, productive Simpson clonality was calculated as the square root of Simpson's diversity index over productive rearrangements. TCRdb's version of the immuneACCESS table is confined to in-frame rearrangements and falls short of the full clone set. An unresolved V gene accounts for under half of the shortfall where checked; the remainder is of unknown origin. Clone size and the V and J calls come from that table; the DNA yielded D and trimming. The sample profile shows about 160,000 clones; around 93% of them were found once. The top ten clones comprise 3.5% to 5% of the sample.

In this sample, this clone turned up once. Its antigen is still unknown. Base-call qualities are not available, and no considerably larger clone is one nucleotide away. General study outcomes and caveats: The quantity of clinical and demographic metadata differed by source and by participant and was supplied without curation.

At the junction V is shortened by 4 bases and J by 2 bases, with 15 bases in between. The CDR3, from cysteine to phenylalanine, totals 16 residues. Only the CDR3 part of the read is kept: 48 bases, read in frame from the first base. CDR1 SEHNR and CDR2 FQNEAQ were looked up in the germline V gene (reference sequence). The collaborating institutions used their own protocols to collect whole blood in K2EDTA tubes. For TCRbeta analysis, collaborator samples were shipped as frozen whole blood, as isolated PBMCs, or as DNA extracted from either sample type. Input material: peripheral blood. The sequence derives from a woman aged 50 to 60 with acute or convalescent COVID-19. The V and J segments used are TRBV7-9 and TRBJ2-1; the D gene is not confidently resolved. The encoded CDR3 is CASSSPMRIPYNEQFF. The nucleotides are TGTGCCAGCAGCTCCCCTATGAGGATCCCCTACAATGAGCAGTTCTTC.